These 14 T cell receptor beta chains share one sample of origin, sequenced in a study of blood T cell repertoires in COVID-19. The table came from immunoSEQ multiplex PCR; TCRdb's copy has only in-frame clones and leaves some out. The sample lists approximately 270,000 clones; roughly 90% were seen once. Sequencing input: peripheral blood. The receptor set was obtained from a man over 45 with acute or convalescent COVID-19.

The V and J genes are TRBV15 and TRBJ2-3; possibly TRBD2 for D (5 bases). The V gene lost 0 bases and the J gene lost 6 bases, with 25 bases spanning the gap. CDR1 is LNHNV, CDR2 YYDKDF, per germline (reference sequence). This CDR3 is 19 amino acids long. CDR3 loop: CATSRDYGPGMMVADTQYF. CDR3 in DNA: TGTGCCACCAGCAGAGATTATGGTCCGGGGATGATGGTCGCCGATACGCAGTATTTT.

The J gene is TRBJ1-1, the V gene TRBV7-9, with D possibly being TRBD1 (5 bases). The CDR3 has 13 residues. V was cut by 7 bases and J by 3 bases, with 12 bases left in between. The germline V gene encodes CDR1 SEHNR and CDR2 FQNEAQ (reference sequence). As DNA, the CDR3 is TGTGCCAGCACCCTACGGGGGGACACTGAAGCTTTCTTT. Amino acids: CASTLRGDTEAFF.

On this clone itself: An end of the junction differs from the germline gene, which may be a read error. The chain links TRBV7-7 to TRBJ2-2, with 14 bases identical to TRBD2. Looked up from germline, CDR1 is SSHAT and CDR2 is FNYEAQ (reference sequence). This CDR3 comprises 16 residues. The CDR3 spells CASSSGLAGATGELFF. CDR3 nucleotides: TGTGCTAGCAGCTCGGGACTAGCGGGGGCCACCGGGGAGCTGTTTTTT.

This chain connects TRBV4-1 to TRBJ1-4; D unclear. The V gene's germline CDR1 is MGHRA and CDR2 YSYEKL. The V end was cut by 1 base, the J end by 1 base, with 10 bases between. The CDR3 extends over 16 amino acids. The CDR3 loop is CASSQGALRTNEKLFF. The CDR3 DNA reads TGCGCCAGCAGCCAAGGGGCCCTCAGAACTAATGAAAAACTGTTTTTT.

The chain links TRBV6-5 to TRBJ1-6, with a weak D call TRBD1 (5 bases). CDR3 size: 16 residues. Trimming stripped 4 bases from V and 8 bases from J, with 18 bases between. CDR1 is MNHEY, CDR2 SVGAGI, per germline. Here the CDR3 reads CASSWGVRVDDSPLHF. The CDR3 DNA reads TGTGCCAGCAGTTGGGGCGTTCGGGTTGACGATTCACCCCTCCACTTT.

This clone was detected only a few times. The CDR3 loop is CASSFTGNTGELFF. The CDR3, as DNA: TGTGCCAGCAGCTTCACAGGGAACACCGGGGAGCTGTTTTTT. The chain is built from TRBV3-1 (or the pseudogene TRBV3-2) and TRBJ2-2, with a tentative D call TRBD1 (5 bases). V was pared by 5 bases and J by 1 base, with 8 bases between. The CDR3 contains 14 residues. CDR1 and CDR2 from the germline V gene are LGHDT and YNNKEL (reference sequence).

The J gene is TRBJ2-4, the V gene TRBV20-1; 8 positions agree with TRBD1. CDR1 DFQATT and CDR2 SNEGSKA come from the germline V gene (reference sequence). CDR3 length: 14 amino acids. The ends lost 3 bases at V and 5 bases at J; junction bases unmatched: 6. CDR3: CSASFDRGENIQYF. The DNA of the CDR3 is TGCAGTGCTAGTTTTGACAGGGGTGAAAACATTCAGTACTTC.

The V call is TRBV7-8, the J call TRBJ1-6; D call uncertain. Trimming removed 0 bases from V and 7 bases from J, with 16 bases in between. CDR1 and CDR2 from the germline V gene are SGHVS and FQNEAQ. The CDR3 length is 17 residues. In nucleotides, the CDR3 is TGTGCCAGCAGCTTAGCGGGTCGAGAGGGAGGAAATTCACCCCTCCACTTT. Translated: CASSLAGREGGNSPLHF. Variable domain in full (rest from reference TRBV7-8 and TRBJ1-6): GAGVSQSPRYKVAKRGQDVALRCDPISGHVSLFWYQQALGQGPEFLTYFQNEAQLDKSGLPSDRFFAERPEGSVSTLKIQRTQQEDSAVYLCASSLAGREGGNSPLHFGNGTRLTVT.

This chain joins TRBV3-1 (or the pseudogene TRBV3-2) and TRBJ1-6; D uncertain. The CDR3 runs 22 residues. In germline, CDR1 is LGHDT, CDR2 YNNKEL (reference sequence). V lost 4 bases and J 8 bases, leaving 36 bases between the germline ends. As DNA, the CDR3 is TGTGCCAGCAGCCCACCCTCCAGGCCAGATTTGGCCTCTTATCCGATTTATTCACCCCTCCACTTT. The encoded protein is CASSPPSRPDLASYPIYSPLHF.

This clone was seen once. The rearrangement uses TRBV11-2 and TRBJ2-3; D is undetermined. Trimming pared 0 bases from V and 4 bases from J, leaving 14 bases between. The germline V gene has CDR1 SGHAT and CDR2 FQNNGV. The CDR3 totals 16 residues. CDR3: CASSLDSKPKPDTQYF. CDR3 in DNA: TGTGCCAGCAGCTTAGACTCCAAACCTAAGCCAGATACGCAGTATTTT.

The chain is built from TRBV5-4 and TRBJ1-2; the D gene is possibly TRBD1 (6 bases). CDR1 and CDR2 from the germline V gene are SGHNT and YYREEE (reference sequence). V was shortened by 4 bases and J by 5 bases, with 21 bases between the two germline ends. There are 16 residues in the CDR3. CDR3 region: CASSPPFRDTRYGYTF. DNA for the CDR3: TGTGCCAGCAGCCCCCCTTTCCGGGACACACGATATGGCTACACCTTC.

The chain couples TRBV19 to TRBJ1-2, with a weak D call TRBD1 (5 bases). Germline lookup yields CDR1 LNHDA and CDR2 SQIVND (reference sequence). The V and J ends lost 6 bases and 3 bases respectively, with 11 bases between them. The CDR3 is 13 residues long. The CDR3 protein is CASSPDRYYGYTF. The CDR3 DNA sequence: TGTGCCAGTAGCCCCGACAGATACTATGGCTACACCTTC.

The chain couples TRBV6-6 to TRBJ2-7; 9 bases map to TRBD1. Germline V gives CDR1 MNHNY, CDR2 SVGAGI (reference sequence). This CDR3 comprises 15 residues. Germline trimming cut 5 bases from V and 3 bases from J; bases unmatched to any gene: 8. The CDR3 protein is CASSHKKTGGYEQYF. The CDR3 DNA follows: TGTGCCAGCAGTCACAAGAAGACAGGGGGCTACGAGCAGTACTTC.

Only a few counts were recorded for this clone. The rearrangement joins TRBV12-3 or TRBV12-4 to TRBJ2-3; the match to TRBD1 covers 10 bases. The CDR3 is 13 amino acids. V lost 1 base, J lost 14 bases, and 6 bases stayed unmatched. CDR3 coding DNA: TGTGCCAGCAGTTTAGGGGCGGGACAGGGGTCGTATTTT. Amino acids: CASSLGAGQGSYF.